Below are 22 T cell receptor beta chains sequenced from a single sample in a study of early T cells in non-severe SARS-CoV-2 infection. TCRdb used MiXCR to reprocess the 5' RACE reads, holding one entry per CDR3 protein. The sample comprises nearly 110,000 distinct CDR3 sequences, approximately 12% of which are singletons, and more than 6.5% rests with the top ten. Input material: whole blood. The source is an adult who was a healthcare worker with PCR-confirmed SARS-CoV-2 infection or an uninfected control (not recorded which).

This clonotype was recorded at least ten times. CDR3 amino acids: CASSEMGLEFEQYF. The CDR3 DNA is TGCGCCAGCAGTGAGATGGGACTAGAGTTCGAGCAGTACTTC. The genes are TRBV10-2 and TRBJ2-7; 8 bases map to TRBD2. V shed 2 bases and J 6 bases; nucleotides not matched to a gene: 6. The germline V gene encodes CDR1 WSHSY and CDR2 SAAADI. The CDR3 spans 14 residues.

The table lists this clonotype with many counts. The DNA of the CDR3 is TGTGCCTGGCAGGGTAGTTTGGATCAGCCCCAGCATTTT. This gives the protein CAWQGSLDQPQHF. This rearrangement joins TRBV30 to TRBJ1-5, with a possible D match to TRBD1 (5 bases). This CDR3 has 13 residues. CDR1 GTSNPN and CDR2 SVGIG come from the germline V gene (reference sequence). V lost 5 bases and J lost 5, with 13 bases in between.

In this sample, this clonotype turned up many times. The DNA for the CDR3 is TGTGCCAGCAGTTTAGGGTTGGTGACGGCTTTCTTT. It translates to CASSLGLVTAFF. V is TRBV12-3 or TRBV12-4 and J is TRBJ1-1, with no clear D. The length of the CDR3 is 12 residues. Deletions cut 1 base from V and 11 bases from J, with 11 bases between.

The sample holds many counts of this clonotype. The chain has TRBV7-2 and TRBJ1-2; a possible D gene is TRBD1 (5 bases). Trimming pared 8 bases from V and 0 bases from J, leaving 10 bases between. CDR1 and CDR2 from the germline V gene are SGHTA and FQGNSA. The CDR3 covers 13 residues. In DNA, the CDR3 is TGTGCCAGCCGTTCAGGGCCTAACTATGGCTACACCTTC. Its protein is CASRSGPNYGYTF.

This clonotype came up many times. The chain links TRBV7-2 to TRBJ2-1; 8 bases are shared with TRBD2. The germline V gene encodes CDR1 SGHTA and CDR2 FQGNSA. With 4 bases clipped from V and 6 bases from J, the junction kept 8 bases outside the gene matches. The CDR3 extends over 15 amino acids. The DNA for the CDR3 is TGTGCCAGCAGCTCCAGCGGGAGAACAATCAATGAGCAGTTCTTC. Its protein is CASSSSGRTINEQFF.

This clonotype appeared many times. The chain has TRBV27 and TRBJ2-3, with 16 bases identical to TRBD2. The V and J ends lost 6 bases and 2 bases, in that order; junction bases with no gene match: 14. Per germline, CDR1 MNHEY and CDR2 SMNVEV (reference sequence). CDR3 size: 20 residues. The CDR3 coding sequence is TGTGCCAGCAGACCCGTCCCCGGGACTAGCGGGAGGGCCGACACAGATACGCAGTATTTT. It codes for CASRPVPGTSGRADTDTQYF.

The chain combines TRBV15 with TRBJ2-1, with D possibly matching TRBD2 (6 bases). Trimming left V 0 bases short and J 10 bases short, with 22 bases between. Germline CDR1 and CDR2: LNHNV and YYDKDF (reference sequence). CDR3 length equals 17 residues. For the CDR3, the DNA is TGTGCCACCAGCAGAGATCGAGTCGGACTACGGGTCCCCGAGCAGTTCTTC. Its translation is CATSRDRVGLRVPEQFF.

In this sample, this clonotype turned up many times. The CDR3 protein is CATSSLMGEQFF. The DNA of the CDR3 is TGTGCCACCAGCAGCCTTATGGGGGAGCAGTTCTTC. This sequence joins TRBV15 and TRBJ2-1; D is unclear. There are 12 residues in the CDR3. V lost 3 bases and J 10 bases, leaving 10 bases between the germline ends. Germline CDR1 LNHNV, CDR2 YYDKDF (reference sequence).

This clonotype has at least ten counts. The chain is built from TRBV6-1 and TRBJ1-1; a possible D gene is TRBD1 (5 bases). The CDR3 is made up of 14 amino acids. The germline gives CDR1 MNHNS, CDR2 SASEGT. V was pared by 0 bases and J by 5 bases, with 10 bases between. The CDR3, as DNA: TGTGCCAGCAGTGAAGCGCCGGGGGGAACTGAAGCTTTCTTT. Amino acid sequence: CASSEAPGGTEAFF.

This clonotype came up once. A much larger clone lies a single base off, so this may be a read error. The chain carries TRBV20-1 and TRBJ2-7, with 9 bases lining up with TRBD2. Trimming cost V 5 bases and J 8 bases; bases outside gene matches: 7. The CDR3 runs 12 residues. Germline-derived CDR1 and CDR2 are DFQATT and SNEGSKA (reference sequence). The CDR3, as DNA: TGCAGTGCTCCGACTAGCGGCCTGAAGCAGTACTTC. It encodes CSAPTSGLKQYF.

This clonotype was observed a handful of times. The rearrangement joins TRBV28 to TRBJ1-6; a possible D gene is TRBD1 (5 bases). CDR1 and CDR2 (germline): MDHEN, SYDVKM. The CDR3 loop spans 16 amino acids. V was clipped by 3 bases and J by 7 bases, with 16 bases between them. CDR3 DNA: TGTGCCAGCAGTTTTCCCAGGGCAGCAGAAAATTCACCCCTCCACTTT. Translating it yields CASSFPRAAENSPLHF. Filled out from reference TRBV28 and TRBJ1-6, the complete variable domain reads DVKVTQSSRYLVKRTGEKVFLECVQDMDHENMFWYRQDPGLGLRLIYFSYDVKMKEKGDIPEGYSVSREKKERFSLILESASTNQTSMYLCASSFPRAAENSPLHFGNGTRLTVT.

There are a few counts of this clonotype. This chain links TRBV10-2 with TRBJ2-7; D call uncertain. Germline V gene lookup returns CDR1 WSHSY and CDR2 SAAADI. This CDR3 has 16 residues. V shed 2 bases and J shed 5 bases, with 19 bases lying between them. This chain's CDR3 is CASSELSTDTLDEQYF. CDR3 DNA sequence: TGCGCCAGCAGTGAGCTCTCGACCGACACCCTAGACGAGCAGTACTTC.

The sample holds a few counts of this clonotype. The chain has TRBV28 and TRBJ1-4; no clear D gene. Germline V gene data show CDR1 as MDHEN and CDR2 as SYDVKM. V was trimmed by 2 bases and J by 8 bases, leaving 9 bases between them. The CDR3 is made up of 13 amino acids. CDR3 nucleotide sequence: TGTGCCAGCAGTTTACGGATAGGGGAAAAACTGTTTTTT. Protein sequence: CASSLRIGEKLFF.

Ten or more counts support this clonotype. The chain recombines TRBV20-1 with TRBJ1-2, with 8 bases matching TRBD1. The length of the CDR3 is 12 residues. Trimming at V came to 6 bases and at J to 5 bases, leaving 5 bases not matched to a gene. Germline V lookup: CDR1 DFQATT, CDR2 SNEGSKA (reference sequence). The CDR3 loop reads CSALGQVYGYTF. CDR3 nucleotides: TGCAGTGCCCTGGGACAGGTTTATGGCTACACCTTC.

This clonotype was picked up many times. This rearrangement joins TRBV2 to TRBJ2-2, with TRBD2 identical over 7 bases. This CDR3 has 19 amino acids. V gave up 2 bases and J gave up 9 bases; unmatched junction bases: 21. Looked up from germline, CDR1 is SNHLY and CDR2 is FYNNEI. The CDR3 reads CASSEFRGKSSGDFRELFF. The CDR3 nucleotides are TGTGCCAGCAGTGAATTTCGGGGAAAATCTAGCGGAGATTTTCGGGAGCTGTTTTTT.

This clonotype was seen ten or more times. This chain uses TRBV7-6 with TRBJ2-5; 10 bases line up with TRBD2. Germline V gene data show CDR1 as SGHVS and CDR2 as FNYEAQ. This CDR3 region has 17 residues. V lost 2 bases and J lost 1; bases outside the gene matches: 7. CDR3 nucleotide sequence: TGTGCCAGCAGCTTATCGCCCATAGCGGGAGGCCAAGAGACCCAGTACTTC. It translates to CASSLSPIAGGQETQYF.

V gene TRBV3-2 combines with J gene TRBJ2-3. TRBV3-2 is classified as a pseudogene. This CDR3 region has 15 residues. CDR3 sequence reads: CASSPQCGELDTQYF. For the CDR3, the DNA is TGTGCCAGCAGCCCTCAGTGCGGAGAGCTAGATACGCAGTATTTT.

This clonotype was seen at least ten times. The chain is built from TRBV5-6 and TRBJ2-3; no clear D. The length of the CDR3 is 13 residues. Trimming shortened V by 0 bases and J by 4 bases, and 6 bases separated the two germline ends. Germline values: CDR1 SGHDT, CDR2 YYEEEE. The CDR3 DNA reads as TGTGCCAGCAGCTTGGTGGCAGCAGATACGCAGTATTTT. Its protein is CASSLVAADTQYF.

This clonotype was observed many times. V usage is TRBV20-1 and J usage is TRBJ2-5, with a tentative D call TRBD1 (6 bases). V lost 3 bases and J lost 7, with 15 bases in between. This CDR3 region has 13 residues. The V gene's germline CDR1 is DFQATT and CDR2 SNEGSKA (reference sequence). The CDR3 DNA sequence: TGCAGTGCTAGGGAGACAGGTGGGGGGACCCAGTACTTC. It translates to CSARETGGGTQYF.

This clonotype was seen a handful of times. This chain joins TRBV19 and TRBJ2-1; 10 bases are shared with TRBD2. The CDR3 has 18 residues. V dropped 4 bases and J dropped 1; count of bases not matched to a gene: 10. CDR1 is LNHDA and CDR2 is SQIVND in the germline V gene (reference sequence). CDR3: CASSRAGGSIVSYNEQFF. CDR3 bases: TGTGCCAGTAGTAGAGCGGGAGGGAGTATAGTATCCTACAATGAGCAGTTCTTC.

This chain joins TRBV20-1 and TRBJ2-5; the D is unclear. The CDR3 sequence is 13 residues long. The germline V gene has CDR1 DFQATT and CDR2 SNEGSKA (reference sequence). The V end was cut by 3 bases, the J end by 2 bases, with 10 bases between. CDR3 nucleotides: TGCAGTGCTAGGCTCCCGAGACAAGAGACCCAGTACTTC. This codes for CSARLPRQETQYF.

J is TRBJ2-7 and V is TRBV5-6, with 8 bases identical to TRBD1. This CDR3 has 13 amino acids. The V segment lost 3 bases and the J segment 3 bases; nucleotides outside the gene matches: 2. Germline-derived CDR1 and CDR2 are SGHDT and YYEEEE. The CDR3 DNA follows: TGTGCCAGCAGCTGGGACAGGAGCTACGAGCAGTACTTC. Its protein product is CASSWDRSYEQYF.